Reported below is one T cell receptor beta chain. In this sample, this clone turned up once. Its antigen is currently not known. Base qualities were left out, and no much larger clone turns up one base away. This sample was included in a study of control samples from healthy donors and cancer patients (TCRdb year 2020). Library method: the immunoSEQ multiplex PCR assay. TCRdb obtained this table from immuneACCESS and retained in-frame rearrangements with V and J assigned. These tables miss some clones; where compared with another copy, unresolved V genes account for less than half of the shortfall, and the remainder is unexplained. The sample table records 90,000 to 110,000 clones; about 80% of these occur just once. Of the sample, 13% falls within the top ten clones. The clonotype comes from a woman aged 45 to 65 in good health. What was sequenced was blood.

The nucleotide sequence reads TGTGCCAGCAGTCTAGGGCCCGGGGAGCTGTTTTTT. Its protein is CASSLGPGELFF. Recombination connected TRBV2 to TRBJ2-2; no D segment can be confidently identified. The trim is 5 bases for V and 6 bases for J, with a gap of 7 bases between the germline ends. CDR1 SNHLY and CDR2 FYNNEI are derived from the germline V gene. The CDR3 spans 12 residues, from the cysteine through the phenylalanine. The entry retains the CDR3 DNA only, 36 bases that are in frame from base 1.